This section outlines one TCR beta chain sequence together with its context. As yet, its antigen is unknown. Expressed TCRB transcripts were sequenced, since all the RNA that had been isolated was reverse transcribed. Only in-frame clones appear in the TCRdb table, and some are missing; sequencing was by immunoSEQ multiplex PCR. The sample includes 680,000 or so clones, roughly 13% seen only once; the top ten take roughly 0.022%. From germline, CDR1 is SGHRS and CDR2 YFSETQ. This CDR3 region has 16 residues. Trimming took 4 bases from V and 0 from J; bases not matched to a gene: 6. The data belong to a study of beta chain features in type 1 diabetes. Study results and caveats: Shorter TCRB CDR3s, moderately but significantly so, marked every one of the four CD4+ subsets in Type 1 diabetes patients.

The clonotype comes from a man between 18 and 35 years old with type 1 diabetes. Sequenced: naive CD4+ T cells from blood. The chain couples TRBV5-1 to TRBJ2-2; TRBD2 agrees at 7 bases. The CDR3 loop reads CASSRSGTANTGELFF. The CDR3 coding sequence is TGCGCCAGCAGCCGAAGCGGGACGGCGAACACCGGGGAGCTGTTTTTT.